This is a list of T cell receptor beta chains from one sample in a study of T-cell memory formation after mild COVID-19. Each CDR3 protein gets one entry after TCRdb re-called the 5' RACE reads with MiXCR. The repertoire consists of 350,000 to 550,000 distinct CDR3 sequences, with approximately 19% occurring once and the leading ten covering 20% to 25%. The sample taken for sequencing was PBMCs or a T cell subset sorted from them (not recorded which). These receptors were collected from a man aged 18 to 29 who had mild COVID-19 (a few samples of this study predate the infection). Cell type and time point are not known. Each CDR3 is given with its conserved first and last residue. Each record gives: D gene, J gene, V gene, clone size, CDR3 protein, CDR3 DNA. A D gene is named only where the DNA matches it firmly. Part of the rows lack a size; the others show once, few, many or a class for expanded clones.

. TRBJ1-4 TRBV7-9 few CASSATRGAGGEKLFF TGTGCCAGCAGTGCGACAAGGGGAGCGGGAGGTGAAAAACTGTTTTTT
. TRBJ1-2 TRBV20-1 . CSAREQGYGYTF TGCAGTGCTAGGGAACAGGGCTATGGCTACACCTTC
. TRBJ1-1 TRBV19 many CASSPPTITTEAFF TGTGCCAGTAGTCCCCCGACGATAACTACTGAAGCTTTCTTT
TRBD2 TRBJ2-3 TRBV12-3/TRBV12-4 many CASSWTPLRGSGGTDTQYF TGTGCCAGCAGTTGGACCCCCCTCCGGGGTAGCGGGGGCACAGATACGCAGTATTTT
. TRBJ1-1 TRBV6-2/TRBV6-3 . CASSLAGTPNTEAFF TGTGCCAGCAGTTTGGCCGGGACACCGAACACTGAAGCTTTCTTT
. TRBJ1-5 TRBV30 . CAWSVVGNQPQHF TGTGCCTGGAGTGTAGTGGGGAATCAGCCCCAGCATTTT
. TRBJ2-7 TRBV12-3/TRBV12-4 . CASSRTISSYEQYF TGTGCCAGCAGTCGGACCATCAGTTCCTACGAGCAGTACTTC
. TRBJ2-4 TRBV10-3 . CAISEWEGKNIQYF TGTGCCATCAGTGAATGGGAAGGCAAAAACATTCAGTACTTC
. TRBJ2-5 TRBV9 many CASSVTAGVSGETQYF TGTGCCAGCAGCGTAACAGCAGGGGTGTCTGGAGAGACCCAGTACTTC
. TRBJ2-3 TRBV4-3 many CASSQDLLGHLTDTQYF TGCGCCAGCAGCCAAGATCTTTTAGGACACCTGACAGATACGCAGTATTTT
. TRBJ2-1 TRBV27 . CASSDGLGSYNEQFF TGTGCCAGCAGTGACGGGCTGGGCTCCTACAATGAGCAGTTCTTC
. TRBJ1-1 TRBV27 . CASSLMVGSEAFF TGTGCCAGCAGTTTAATGGTCGGCAGTGAAGCTTTCTTT
. TRBJ1-1 TRBV5-1 many CASSPAPGQARVAFF TGCGCCAGCAGCCCGGCCCCTGGGCAGGCCCGGGTGGCTTTCTTT
. TRBJ2-5 TRBV4-3 few CASSLWGGGAWETQYF TGCGCCAGCAGTCTCTGGGGTGGCGGGGCGTGGGAGACCCAGTACTTC
. TRBJ1-1 TRBV4-3 few CASSQERHLEAFF TGCGCCAGCAGCCAAGAAAGGCACCTTGAAGCTTTCTTT
. TRBJ1-6 TRBV6-5 many CASSRGGTGGSPLHF TGTGCCAGCAGTCGCGGGGGGACGGGTGGATCACCCCTCCACTTT
. TRBJ2-1 TRBV20-1 few CSASASSYNEQFF TGCAGTGCTAGCGCCAGCTCCTACAATGAGCAGTTCTTC
. TRBJ1-1 TRBV5-1 . CASSSGLLQMNTEAFF TGCGCCAGCAGCTCAGGTCTTCTACAGATGAACACTGAAGCTTTCTTT
. TRBJ1-1 TRBV7-6 few CASSPGSRNTEAFF TGTGCCAGCAGCCCGGGGTCGCGGAACACTGAAGCTTTCTTT
. TRBJ1-1 TRBV20-1 . CSAPGGGLAEAFF TGCAGTGCTCCCGGGGGGGGGCTGGCTGAAGCTTTCTTT
TRBD2 TRBJ2-5 TRBV20-1 . CSATGLVAETQYF TGCAGTGCTACCGGACTAGTGGCTGAGACCCAGTACTTC
. TRBJ2-3 TRBV20-1 many CSARPAASTDTQYF TGCAGTGCTAGGCCGGCGGCTAGCACAGATACGCAGTATTTT
TRBD1 TRBJ2-2 TRBV7-3 few CASSPNGQGNTGELFF TGTGCCAGCAGCCCCAACGGACAGGGCAACACCGGGGAGCTGTTTTTT
. TRBJ1-4 TRBV4-3 . CASSPIGQATNEKLFF TGCGCCAGCAGCCCCATTGGGCAGGCAACTAATGAAAAACTGTTTTTT
. TRBJ1-4 TRBV5-1 . CASSQGPREKLFF TGCGCCAGCAGCCAGGGTCCTAGGGAAAAACTGTTTTTT
. TRBJ2-3 TRBV29-1 few CSGGPRADTQYF TGCAGCGGGGGTCCCAGGGCAGATACGCAGTATTTT
TRBD1 TRBJ2-2 TRBV5-1 . CASSFQQGAGELFF TGCGCCAGCAGCTTCCAACAGGGGGCCGGGGAGCTGTTTTTT
. TRBJ2-2 TRBV20-1 . CSARDGGITGELFF TGCAGTGCTAGAGATGGGGGGATCACCGGGGAGCTGTTTTTT
TRBD1 TRBJ2-7 TRBV12-3/TRBV12-4 few CASSPKGQGKSRSTSRYF TGTGCCAGCAGTCCTAAGGGACAGGGCAAGAGTCGTTCTACGAGCCGGTACTTC
TRBD1 TRBJ2-3 TRBV7-9 . CASSLARGGDTQYF TGTGCCAGCAGCTTAGCTCGAGGGGGCGATACGCAGTATTTT
TRBD1 TRBJ2-3 TRBV5-8 . CASSLGTGISTDTQYF TGTGCCAGCAGCTTGGGGACAGGGATTAGCACAGATACGCAGTATTTT
. TRBJ1-1 TRBV5-1 many CASSLRQGQPGTEAFF TGCGCCAGCAGCCTGCGCCAGGGACAACCAGGAACTGAAGCTTTCTTT
TRBD1 TRBJ1-5 TRBV12-3/TRBV12-4 . CASSLSDRESQPQHF TGTGCCAGCAGTTTAAGCGACAGGGAGAGTCAGCCCCAGCATTTT
. TRBJ2-2 TRBV5-1 few CASSSSIGNTGELFF TGCGCCAGCAGCTCCTCCATCGGGAACACCGGGGAGCTGTTTTTT
TRBD1 TRBJ1-1 TRBV9 . CASTGTDNTEAFF TGTGCCAGCACCGGGACAGACAACACTGAAGCTTTCTTT
TRBD1 TRBJ1-2 TRBV12-3/TRBV12-4 few CASTTGDYGYTF TGTGCCAGCACTACAGGGGACTATGGCTACACCTTC
TRBD2 TRBJ2-3 TRBV6-4 . CASKLAGGISTDTQYF TGTGCCAGCAAGCTAGCGGGGGGCATAAGCACAGATACGCAGTATTTT
. TRBJ2-3 TRBV19 . CASRGQGKTDTQYF TGTGCCAGTAGAGGGCAGGGAAAGACAGATACGCAGTATTTT
TRBD2 TRBJ2-1 TRBV25-1 . CASSTLAGDSYNEQFF TGTGCCAGCAGTACCCTAGCGGGGGACTCCTACAATGAGCAGTTCTTC
. TRBJ2-1 TRBV6-5 few CASRPGDIADEQFF TGTGCCAGTAGACCCGGGGATATAGCGGATGAGCAGTTCTTC
TRBD2 TRBJ2-3 TRBV15 . CATSREWIAGRTDTQYF TGTGCCACCAGCAGAGAATGGATAGCGGGGCGCACAGATACGCAGTATTTT
. TRBJ1-2 TRBV5-1 . CARQPPQGYGYTF TGCGCCAGACAGCCACCCCAGGGGTATGGCTACACCTTC